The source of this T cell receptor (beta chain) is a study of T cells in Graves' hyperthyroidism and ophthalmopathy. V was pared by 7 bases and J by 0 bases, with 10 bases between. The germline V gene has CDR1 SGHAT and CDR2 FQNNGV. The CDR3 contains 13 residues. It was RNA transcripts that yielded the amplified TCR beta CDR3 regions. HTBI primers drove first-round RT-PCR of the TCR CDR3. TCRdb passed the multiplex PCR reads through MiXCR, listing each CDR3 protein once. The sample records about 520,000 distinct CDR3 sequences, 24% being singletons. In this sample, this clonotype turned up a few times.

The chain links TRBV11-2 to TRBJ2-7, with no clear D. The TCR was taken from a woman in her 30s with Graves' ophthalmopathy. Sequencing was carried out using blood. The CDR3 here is CASTLLVSYEQYF. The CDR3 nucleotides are TGTGCCAGCACCCTTCTAGTCTCCTACGAGCAGTACTTC. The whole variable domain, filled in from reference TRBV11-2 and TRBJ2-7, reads EAGVAQSPRYKIIEKRQSVAFWCNPISGHATLYWYQQILGQGPKLLIQFQNNGVVDDSQLPKDRFSAERLKGVDSTLKIQPAKLEDSAVYLCASTLLVSYEQYFGPGTRLTVT.